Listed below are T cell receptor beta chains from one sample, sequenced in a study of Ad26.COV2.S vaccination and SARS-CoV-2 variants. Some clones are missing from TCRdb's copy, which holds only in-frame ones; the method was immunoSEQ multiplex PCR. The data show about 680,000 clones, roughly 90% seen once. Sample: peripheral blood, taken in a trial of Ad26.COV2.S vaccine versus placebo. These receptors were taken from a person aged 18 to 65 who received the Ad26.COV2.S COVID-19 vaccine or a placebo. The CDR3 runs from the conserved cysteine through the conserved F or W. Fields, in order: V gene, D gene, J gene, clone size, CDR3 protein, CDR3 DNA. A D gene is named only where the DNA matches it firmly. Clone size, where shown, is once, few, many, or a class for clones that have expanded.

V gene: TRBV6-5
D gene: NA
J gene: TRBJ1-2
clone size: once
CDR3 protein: CASSYAQGGYGYTF
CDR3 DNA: TGTGCCAGCAGTTACGCACAGGGTGGCTATGGCTACACCTTC

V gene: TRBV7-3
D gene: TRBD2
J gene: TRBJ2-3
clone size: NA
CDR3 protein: CASGSGTKTDTQYF
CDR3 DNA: TGTGCCAGCGGTAGCGGGACAAAAACAGATACGCAGTATTTT

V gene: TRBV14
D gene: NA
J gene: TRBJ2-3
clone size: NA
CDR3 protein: CASSPGHTQYF
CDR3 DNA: TGTGCCAGCAGCCCTGGGCATACGCAGTATTTT

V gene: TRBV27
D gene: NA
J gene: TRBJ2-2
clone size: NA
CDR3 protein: CASSLWVNTGELFF
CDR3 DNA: TGTGCCAGCAGTTTATGGGTCAACACCGGGGAGCTGTTTTTT

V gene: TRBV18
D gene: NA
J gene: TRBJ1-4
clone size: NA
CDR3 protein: CASSPPAGREREKLFF
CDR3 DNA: TGTGCCAGCTCACCACCGGCCGGGAGGGAACGCGAAAAACTGTTTTTT

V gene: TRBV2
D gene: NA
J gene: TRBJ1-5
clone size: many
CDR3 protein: CASSGVSPRQPQHF
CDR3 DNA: TGTGCCAGCAGTGGGGTTTCCCCACGGCAGCCCCAGCATTTT

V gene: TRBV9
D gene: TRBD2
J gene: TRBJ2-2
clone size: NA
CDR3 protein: CASSGGRGVPGELFF
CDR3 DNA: TGTGCCAGCAGCGGGGGACGGGGGGTCCCCGGGGAGCTGTTTTTT

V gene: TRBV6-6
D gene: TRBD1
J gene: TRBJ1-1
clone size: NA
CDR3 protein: CASTRQGAKTEAFF
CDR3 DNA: TGTGCCAGCACCCGGCAGGGGGCGAAAACTGAAGCTTTCTTT

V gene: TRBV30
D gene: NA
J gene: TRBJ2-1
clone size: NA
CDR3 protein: CAWSVSRGGSEAIEQFF
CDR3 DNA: TGTGCCTGGAGTGTATCCCGTGGGGGGTCGGAGGCCATCGAGCAGTTCTTC

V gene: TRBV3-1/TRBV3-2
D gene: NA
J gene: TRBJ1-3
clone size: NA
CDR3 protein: CASKLGGPTSGNTIYF
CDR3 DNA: TGTGCCAGCAAGTTGGGAGGGCCCACATCTGGAAACACCATATATTTT

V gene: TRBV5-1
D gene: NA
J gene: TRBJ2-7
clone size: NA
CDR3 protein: CASSSTGLTYEQYF
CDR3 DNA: TGCGCCAGCAGCTCTACAGGGCTAACCTACGAGCAGTACTTC

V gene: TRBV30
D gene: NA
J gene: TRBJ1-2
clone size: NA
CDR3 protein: CAWSVPPSGYTF
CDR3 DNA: TGTGCCTGGAGTGTTCCCCCTAGCGGCTACACCTTC

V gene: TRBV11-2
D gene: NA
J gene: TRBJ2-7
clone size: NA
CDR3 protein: CASSLDPGSYEQYF
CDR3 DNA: TGTGCCAGCAGCTTAGATCCAGGGTCCTACGAGCAGTACTTC

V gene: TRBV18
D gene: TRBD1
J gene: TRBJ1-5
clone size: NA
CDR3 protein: CASSPTGGSPQHF
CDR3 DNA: TGTGCCAGCTCACCTACAGGGGGCTCGCCCCAGCATTTT

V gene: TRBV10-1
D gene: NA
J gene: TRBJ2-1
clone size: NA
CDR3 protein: CASSTGHMDEQFF
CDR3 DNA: TGCGCCAGCAGTACCGGACATATGGATGAGCAGTTCTTC

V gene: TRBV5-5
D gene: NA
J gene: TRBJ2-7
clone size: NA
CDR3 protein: CASSLTPAYEQYF
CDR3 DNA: TGTGCCAGCAGCTTGACCCCCGCCTACGAGCAGTACTTC

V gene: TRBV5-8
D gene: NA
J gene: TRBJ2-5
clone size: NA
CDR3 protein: CASGGGQGTQYF
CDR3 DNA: TGTGCCAGCGGAGGGGGCCAGGGGACCCAGTACTTC

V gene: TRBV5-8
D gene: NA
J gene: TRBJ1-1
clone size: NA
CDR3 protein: CASSFDIGWTEAFF
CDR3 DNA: TGTGCCAGCAGCTTCGACATTGGATGGACTGAAGCTTTCTTT

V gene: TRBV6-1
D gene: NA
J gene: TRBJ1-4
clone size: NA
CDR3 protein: CASSEAPDTKLFF
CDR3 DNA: TGTGCCAGCAGTGAAGCCCCAGACACAAAACTGTTTTTT

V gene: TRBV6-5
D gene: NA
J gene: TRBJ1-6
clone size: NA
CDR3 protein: CASSYYRTANSPLHF
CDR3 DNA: TGTGCCAGCAGTTACTATCGGACGGCGAATTCACCCCTCCACTTT